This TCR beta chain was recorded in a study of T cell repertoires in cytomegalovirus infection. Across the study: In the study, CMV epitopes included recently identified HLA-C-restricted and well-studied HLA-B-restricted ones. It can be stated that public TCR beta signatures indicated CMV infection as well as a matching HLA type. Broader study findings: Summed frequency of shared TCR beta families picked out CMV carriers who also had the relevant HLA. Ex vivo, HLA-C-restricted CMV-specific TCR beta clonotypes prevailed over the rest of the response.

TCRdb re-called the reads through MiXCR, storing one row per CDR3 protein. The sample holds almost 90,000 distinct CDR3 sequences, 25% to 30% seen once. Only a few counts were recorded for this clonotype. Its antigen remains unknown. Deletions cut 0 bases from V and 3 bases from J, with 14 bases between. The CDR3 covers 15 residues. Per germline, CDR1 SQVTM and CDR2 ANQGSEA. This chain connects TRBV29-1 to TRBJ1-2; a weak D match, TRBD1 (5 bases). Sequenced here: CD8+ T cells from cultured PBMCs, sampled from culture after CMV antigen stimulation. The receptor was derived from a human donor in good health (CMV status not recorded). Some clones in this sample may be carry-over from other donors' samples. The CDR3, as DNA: TGCAGCGTTGAAGATCGTGAAGGGGTGGACTATGGCTACACCTTC. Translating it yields CSVEDREGVDYGYTF.